Included here is one T cell receptor beta chain sequence, with context. This sample is part of a study of glioma-infiltrating T cells after dendritic cell vaccination. The time point was: after dendritic cell vaccination, including at tumor progression/relapse. The data were produced by immunoSEQ multiplex PCR, yet TCRdb's version contains in-frame clones alone and is incomplete. The data hold just under 60,000 clones, with just under 85% observed a single time. Germline CDR1 GTSNPN, CDR2 SVGIG (reference sequence). V was cut by 4 bases and J by 6 bases, with 21 bases left in between. The CDR3 runs 15 residues.

This receptor was identified in a human donor with glioblastoma. The material sequenced was blood, taken after dendritic cell vaccination. The V and J genes are TRBV30 and TRBJ1-1; no reliable D call. DNA for the CDR3: TGTGCCTGGAATTACGAGGCCCGGCCATGGGCTGAAGCTTTCTTT. Translated: CAWNYEARPWAEAFF.